This record concerns one T cell receptor beta chain sequence. The CDR3 runs 14 residues. Germline loops: CDR1 MNHNS, CDR2 SASEGT. V was pared by 5 bases and J by 9 bases, with 6 bases of the junction left unmatched. This specimen comes from a study of OX40 agonist ivuxolimab in advanced cancers. The wider study: Earlier anti-PD-1, anti-PD-L1 or anti-CTLA-4 therapy was permitted; 35% to 50% had received some.

The repertoire was sequenced with immunoSEQ multiplex PCR; TCRdb's copy has only in-frame clones and lacks some. The sample shows tens of thousands of clones, roughly 89% of them seen only once. Source: CD4+ or CD8+ T cells sorted from blood, taken in a trial of the OX40 agonist ivuxolimab. The rearrangement joins TRBV6-1 to TRBJ2-1; TRBD1 matches 11 bases. This clonotype was obtained from an adult with an advanced solid tumor such as melanoma, head and neck, liver or kidney cancer. For the CDR3, the DNA is TGTGCCAGCAGTCAAAGGACAGGGGGCAGTGAGCAGTTCTTC. Protein sequence: CASSQRTGGSEQFF.